This TCR beta chain is drawn from a study of Graves' ophthalmopathy and Graves' hyperthyroidism. General study findings and limits: Built on 13 signatures, a model told ophthalmopathy apart from stable hyperthyroidism with about 90% sensitivity and 81.08% specificity.

Transcripts of RNA were the source for amplifying TCR beta CDR3 regions. Second-round multiplex PCR followed a first-round RT-PCR using HTBI primers. MiXCR, applied by TCRdb to the multiplex PCR reads, yields one record per CDR3 protein. The top ten hold roughly 3% of the sample, which has hundreds of thousands of distinct CDR3 sequences, 20% to 25% seen once. Ophthalmopathy absent within 18 months of follow-up marked hyperthyroidism as stable. This clonotype was detected ten times or more. What it recognizes is unknown. This TCR was sampled from a woman aged 18-30 years with stable Graves' hyperthyroidism. The sample consisted of peripheral blood.

CDR3 in DNA: TGTGCCAGCAGCTTAAAACAGAACTACGAGCAGTACTTC. It translates to CASSLKQNYEQYF. The gene calls are TRBV7-9 and TRBJ2-7; D gene uncertain. This CDR3 is built from 13 residues. Germline lookup yields CDR1 SEHNR and CDR2 FQNEAQ (reference sequence). The ends were cut back, 2 bases at V and 3 bases at J, with 8 bases in the middle.